These 30 T cell receptor beta chains were sequenced from one sample in a study of blood T cells in healthy people across ages. A second PCR of about 6 to 12 cycles used a sample-barcoded 5' primer and a J-beta primer mix. TCRdb re-derived calls from the 5' RACE reads in MiXCR, one entry per CDR3 protein. This sample carries more than 1,400,000 distinct CDR3 sequences, around two fifths of them seen once, and the ten largest clones take 6.5% to 10%. The sequenced sample consisted of blood. The source of these receptors is a young woman in good health.

This clonotype has only a few counts. The chain has TRBV27 and TRBJ2-5, with D possibly called TRBD1 or TRBD2 (5 bases each). Germline V gene sequence: CDR1 MNHEY, CDR2 SMNVEV (reference sequence). The CDR3 is 16 residues long. The V end was cut by 6 bases, the J end by 0 bases, with 17 bases between. The CDR3 sequence is CASRPGRTFYQETQYF. CDR3 DNA: TGTGCCAGCAGGCCGGGACGCACCTTTTACCAAGAGACCCAGTACTTC.

This sequence joins TRBV3-1 and TRBJ2-3, with 7 bases matching TRBD1. The CDR3 spans 14 residues. After removal of 7 bases from V and 2 bases from J, the junction contained 6 bases not matched to a gene. Germline CDR1 and CDR2: LGHDT and YNNKEL (reference sequence). CDR3 sequence (DNA): TGTGCCAGCAACTACGGACAGGACACAGATACGCAGTATTTT. Residues: CASNYGQDTDTQYF.

This clonotype has just a few counts. J is TRBJ2-5 and V is TRBV6-5; 8 bases align to TRBD2. J gave up 6 bases and V 2 bases, and 8 bases lay outside the gene matches. In germline, CDR1 is MNHEY, CDR2 SVGAGI. The CDR3 extends over 15 amino acids. CDR3 amino acids: CASSYGGAGVKTQYF. CDR3 sequence (DNA): TGTGCCAGCAGTTACGGAGGAGCGGGAGTAAAGACCCAGTACTTC.

This sequence joins TRBV2 and TRBJ2-5, with 7 bases fitting TRBD1. Losses at the gene ends were 7 bases for V and 4 bases for J; bases not matched to a gene: 9. Germline loops: CDR1 SNHLY, CDR2 FYNNEI. The CDR3 has 14 residues. The CDR3 loop reads CASIDRVYVETQYF. The DNA of the CDR3 is TGTGCCAGCATTGACAGGGTCTACGTAGAGACCCAGTACTTC.

The chain employs TRBV5-1 and TRBJ2-2; D is ambiguous. Germline-derived CDR1 and CDR2 are SGHRS and YFSETQ. This CDR3 is built from 14 residues. V lost 0 bases to trimming and J lost 2 bases, with 5 bases between them. The CDR3 region is CASSLGENTGELFF. The CDR3 nucleotides read TGCGCCAGCAGCTTGGGAGAAAACACCGGGGAGCTGTTTTTT.

The CDR3: CASRYAGGGYEQYF. CDR3 bases: TGTGCCAGCAGGTACGCAGGGGGCGGATACGAGCAGTACTTC. V gene TRBV12-3 or TRBV12-4 combines with J gene TRBJ2-7; 8 bases match TRBD1. After removal of 6 bases from V and 4 bases from J, the junction contained 8 bases not matched to a gene. This CDR3 region has 14 residues.

The rearrangement links TRBV6-1 to TRBJ1-2, with a weak D call TRBD1 (6 bases). The CDR3 spans 15 residues. The V end was cut by 9 bases, the J end by 0 bases, with 17 bases between. Germline V gene sequence: CDR1 MNHNS, CDR2 SASEGT. CDR3 bases: TGTGCCAGTTCCGATAAAACAGGGACTAACTATGGCTACACCTTC. Its protein is CASSDKTGTNYGYTF.

The chain carries TRBV27 and TRBJ2-1; 13 positions match TRBD2. CDR3 length: 20 amino acids. The J segment lost 12 bases and the V segment lost 3 bases, leaving 23 bases of the junction unmatched. Germline CDR1 MNHEY, CDR2 SMNVEV (reference sequence). CDR3 nucleotide sequence: TGTGCCAGCAGTTTCGCATCCGGGACTAGCGGGGTAAAAAGTCGGAGTGGGCAGTTCTTC. It encodes CASSFASGTSGVKSRSGQFF.

A remark on this clonotype: A much larger clone differs by one base, so this may be a read error. The chain links TRBV9 to TRBJ2-3; 11 bases align to TRBD2. This CDR3 contains 17 residues. Germline CDR1 is SGDLS and CDR2 is YYNGEE. V trimming: 4 bases; J trimming: 1 base; junction bases outside the gene matches: 8. This CDR3 is CASSPPELAGGTDTQYF. DNA of the CDR3: TGTGCCAGCAGCCCACCGGAACTAGCGGGAGGCACAGATACGCAGTATTTT.

This clonotype was recorded a few times. This chain links TRBV4-1 with TRBJ2-2; 11 bases match TRBD1. V lost 4 bases and J lost 5; bases outside the gene matches: 6. CDR1 MGHRA and CDR2 YSYEKL come from the germline V gene. The CDR3 is 16 amino acids. The CDR3 DNA reads as TGCGCCAGCAGCCCCGGGACAGGGGGGGCGACCGGGGAGCTGTTTTTT. Encoded protein: CASSPGTGGATGELFF.

The table lists this clonotype with a few counts. The rearrangement joins TRBV12-5 to TRBJ1-2; a weak D match, TRBD1 (5 bases). Trimming cost V 4 bases and J 6 bases, with 15 bases left between them. This CDR3 spans 14 amino acids. Germline lookup yields CDR1 LGHNT and CDR2 FRNRAP. CDR3 amino acids: CASGWTQGYNGYTF. In DNA form, the CDR3 reads TGTGCTAGTGGTTGGACCCAGGGATACAATGGCTACACCTTC.

This rearrangement joins TRBV6-5 to TRBJ2-1; tentatively, D is TRBD1 (6 bases). V gave up 4 bases and J gave up 4 bases, with 14 bases separating them. The germline gives CDR1 MNHEY, CDR2 SVGAGI. The CDR3 is 15 amino acids. CDR3 bases: TGTGCCAGCAGTTCCTCCGGGACACTTTACAATGAGCAGTTCTTC. This translates into CASSSSGTLYNEQFF.

This chain joins TRBV2 and TRBJ2-4; 16 bases agree with TRBD2. The germline gives CDR1 SNHLY, CDR2 FYNNEI. The ends lost 3 bases at V and 13 bases at J; junction bases unmatched: 12. This CDR3 has 17 amino acids. In DNA form, the CDR3 reads TGTGCCAGCAGTGAGGGACTAGCGGGAGGGATGCCTGGGGAGCAGTACTTC. This encodes CASSEGLAGGMPGEQYF.

The chain carries TRBV3-1 and TRBJ1-4; no firm D call. CDR3 length: 10 residues. V gave up 10 bases and J gave up 2 bases, with 2 bases separating them. Germline CDR1 LGHDT, CDR2 YNNKEL (reference sequence). CDR3 in DNA: TGTGCCACTACTAATGAAAAACTGTTTTTT. It translates to CATTNEKLFF.

This clonotype showed up just a few times. The chain is built from TRBV6-1 and TRBJ1-2; D gene ambiguous. Germline V CDR1 and CDR2: MNHNS, SASEGT. The CDR3 extends over 12 amino acids. V shed 7 bases and J shed 5 bases, with 11 bases lying between them. CDR3: CASIVPGYGYTF. As DNA, the CDR3 is TGTGCCAGCATCGTCCCCGGTTATGGCTACACCTTC.

J is TRBJ2-5 and V is TRBV9; TRBD2 might be the D (5 bases). The CDR3 sequence is 15 residues long. The germline CDR1 and CDR2 sequences are SGDLS and YYNGEE. V was cut by 1 base and J by 5 bases, with 15 bases left in between. CDR3 sequence reads: CASSVFGGRVETQYF. Here the CDR3 DNA reads TGTGCCAGCAGCGTATTCGGTGGGCGGGTCGAGACCCAGTACTTC. The whole variable domain, remainder taken from reference TRBV9 and TRBJ2-5, is DSGVTQTPKHLITATGQRVTLRCSPRSGDLSVYWYQQSLDQGLQFLIQYYNGEERAKGNILERFSAQQFPDLHSELNLSSLELGDSALYFCASSVFGGRVETQYFGPGTRLLVL.

A single count supports this clonotype. V gene TRBV11-3 combines with J gene TRBJ2-1, with a tentative D call TRBD2 (6 bases). Trimming pared 1 base from V and 8 bases from J, leaving 15 bases between. The CDR3 is made up of 15 amino acids. CDR1 is SGHNT, CDR2 YENEEA, per germline. CDR3 coding DNA: TGTGCCAGCAGCTTAGGACTAGTCGGGGAGGATGAGCAGTTCTTC. Translated: CASSLGLVGEDEQFF.

V usage is TRBV7-2 and J usage is TRBJ2-2, with a tentative D call TRBD2 (6 bases). This CDR3 is built from 14 residues. CDR1 SGHTA and CDR2 FQGNSA come from the germline V gene. The V end was cut by 6 bases, the J end by 4 bases, with 12 bases between. CDR3 sequence reads: CASRASVGTGELFF. The CDR3 DNA sequence: TGTGCCAGCAGGGCTAGCGTCGGCACCGGGGAGCTGTTTTTT.

Of note for this clonotype: One end of the junction does not line up with germline, which may come from a read error. This chain joins TRBV12-3 or TRBV12-4 and TRBJ2-3; 9 nucleotides align to TRBD2. This CDR3 is 16 amino acids long. The CDR3 DNA sequence: TGTGCCGGCAGTTTATCACTAGCGGGCGACACAGATACGCAGTATTTT. It encodes CAGSLSLAGDTDTQYF.

This clonotype has at least ten counts. The rearrangement uses TRBV7-2 and TRBJ2-6; no clear D. This CDR3 is 15 amino acids long. The ends were cut back, 3 bases at V and 0 bases at J, with 6 bases in the middle. Germline CDR1 reads SGHTA; CDR2 reads FQGNSA. The CDR3 DNA is TGTGCCAGCAGCTTCAGCCCCTCTGGGGCCAACGTCCTGACTTTC. Translating gives CASSFSPSGANVLTF.

This clonotype was observed a handful of times. The genes are TRBV20-1 and TRBJ2-7; no reliable D call. The V gene's germline CDR1 is DFQATT and CDR2 SNEGSKA (reference sequence). V lost 7 bases and J 1 base, leaving 11 bases between the germline ends. The CDR3 totals 12 residues. CDR3 in amino acids: CSGGGPSYEQYF. CDR3 DNA sequence: TGCAGTGGCGGCGGCCCATCCTACGAGCAGTACTTC.

V gene TRBV27 combines with J gene TRBJ1-2; D possibly corresponds to TRBD1 (5 bases). The CDR3 extends over 19 amino acids. V lost 7 bases and J 0 bases, leaving 27 bases between the germline ends. Germline V gives CDR1 MNHEY, CDR2 SMNVEV (reference sequence). The CDR3 coding sequence is TGTGCCAGCACCCCCTTGGGGGTGTCCCCGGCACAAACTAACTATGGCTACACCTTC. Its protein product is CASTPLGVSPAQTNYGYTF.

This chain connects TRBV5-4 to TRBJ2-1, with 13 bases lining up with TRBD2. The trim removed 0 bases at V and 6 bases at J, leaving 6 bases unmatched. From germline, CDR1 is SGHNT and CDR2 YYREEE (reference sequence). The CDR3 sequence is 17 residues long. The CDR3 region is CASSLGSGTSGINEQFF. CDR3 sequence (DNA): TGTGCCAGCAGCTTGGGGTCCGGGACTAGCGGGATCAATGAGCAGTTCTTC.

The V gene is TRBV12-3 or TRBV12-4, the J gene TRBJ1-5, with unresolved D. Trimming removed 6 bases from V and 6 bases from J, with 9 bases in between. The CDR3 has 12 amino acids. CDR3 protein: CASSKPFQPQHF. In nucleotides, the CDR3 is TGTGCCAGCAGCAAACCCTTTCAGCCCCAGCATTTT.

This clonotype was recorded a few times. V gene TRBV28 combines with J gene TRBJ2-7, with 8 bases fitting TRBD1. Germline V gene data show CDR1 as MDHEN and CDR2 as SYDVKM. Germline trimming cut 8 bases from V and 2 bases from J; bases unmatched to any gene: 8. This CDR3 region has 14 residues. This CDR3 reads CASLGQGKPYEQYF. Written as DNA, the CDR3 is TGTGCCAGCCTAGGACAGGGAAAACCCTACGAGCAGTACTTC.

This clonotype has just a few counts. The chain has TRBV9 and TRBJ1-5; a possible D gene is TRBD1 (5 bases). The V gene's germline CDR1 is SGDLS and CDR2 YYNGEE. Trimming pared 3 bases from V and 9 bases from J, leaving 19 bases between. CDR3 length: 15 amino acids. The CDR3 reads CASSGKDNPLGPQHF. CDR3 nucleotide sequence: TGTGCCAGCAGCGGAAAGGACAACCCGTTAGGGCCCCAGCATTTT.

Details on this clonotype: At one boundary the junction diverges from the germline segment, which might be a read error. The genes are TRBV5-6 and TRBJ2-7; TRBD2 is a possible D gene (5 bases). CDR3 length: 12 amino acids. The V gene's germline CDR1 is SGHDT and CDR2 YYEEEE. The CDR3 DNA follows: TGCGCCAGCATCAGAGGGTGGGATGAGCAGTACTTC. Its translation: CASIRGWDEQYF.

V gene TRBV2 combines with J gene TRBJ2-5, with TRBD2 matching over 8 bases. Germline trimming cut 10 bases from V and 11 bases from J; bases unmatched to any gene: 15. The CDR3 extends over 13 amino acids. From germline, CDR1 is SNHLY and CDR2 FYNNEI. In DNA, the CDR3 is TGTGCCACAAGTAGCGGGATCGGAAATGAGCAGTACTTC. This codes for CATSSGIGNEQYF.

This chain links TRBV20-1 with TRBJ2-1; D is possibly TRBD2 (5 bases). The DNA end lines up better with TRBJ2-7; the J call may be wrong. This CDR3 contains 17 residues. Germline assignment: CDR1 DFQATT and CDR2 SNEGSKA (reference sequence). The CDR3 loop is CSASGELHPSSYNEQYF. In DNA, the CDR3 is TGCAGTGCTAGTGGGGAGCTTCACCCTAGCTCCTACAATGAGCAGTACTTC.

The rearrangement links TRBV12-3 or TRBV12-4 to TRBJ2-3; 10 bases match TRBD2. This CDR3 spans 15 amino acids. V shed 3 bases, J shed 5 bases, and the junction held 5 bases outside the gene matches. CDR3 sequence: CASSFFLAGVDTQYF. The CDR3 DNA reads as TGTGCCAGCAGTTTCTTCCTAGCGGGGGTAGATACGCAGTATTTT.